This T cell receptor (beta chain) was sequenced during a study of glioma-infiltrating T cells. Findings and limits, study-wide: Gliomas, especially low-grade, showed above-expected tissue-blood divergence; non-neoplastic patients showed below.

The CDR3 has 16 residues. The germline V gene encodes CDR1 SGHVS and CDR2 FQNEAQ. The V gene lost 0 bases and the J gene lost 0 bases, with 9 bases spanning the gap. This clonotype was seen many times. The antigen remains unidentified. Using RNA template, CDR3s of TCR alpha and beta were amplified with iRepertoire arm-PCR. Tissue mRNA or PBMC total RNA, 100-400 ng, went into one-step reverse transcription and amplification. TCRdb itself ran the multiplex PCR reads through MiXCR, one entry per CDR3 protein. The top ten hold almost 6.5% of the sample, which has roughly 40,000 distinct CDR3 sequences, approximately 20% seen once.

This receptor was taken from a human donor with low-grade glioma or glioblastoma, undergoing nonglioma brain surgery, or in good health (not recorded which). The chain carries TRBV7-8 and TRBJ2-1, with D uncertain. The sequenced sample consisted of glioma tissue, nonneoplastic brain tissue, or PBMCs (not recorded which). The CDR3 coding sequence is TGTGCCAGCAGCTTAGCGCCCCACGACTCCTACAATGAGCAGTTCTTC. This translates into CASSLAPHDSYNEQFF.